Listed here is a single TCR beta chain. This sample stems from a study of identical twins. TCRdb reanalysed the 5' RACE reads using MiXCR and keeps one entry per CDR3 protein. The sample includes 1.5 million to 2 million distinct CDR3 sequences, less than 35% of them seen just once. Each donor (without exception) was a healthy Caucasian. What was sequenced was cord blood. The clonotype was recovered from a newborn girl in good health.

The CDR3 reads CSASYTGLHEQFF. The CDR3 nucleotides read TGCAGTGCTAGTTACACTGGCCTACATGAGCAGTTCTTC. This chain joins TRBV20-1 and TRBJ2-1; D uncertain. V lost 3 bases and J lost 8, with 14 bases in between. CDR1 and CDR2 (germline): DFQATT, SNEGSKA (reference sequence). This CDR3 contains 13 residues.